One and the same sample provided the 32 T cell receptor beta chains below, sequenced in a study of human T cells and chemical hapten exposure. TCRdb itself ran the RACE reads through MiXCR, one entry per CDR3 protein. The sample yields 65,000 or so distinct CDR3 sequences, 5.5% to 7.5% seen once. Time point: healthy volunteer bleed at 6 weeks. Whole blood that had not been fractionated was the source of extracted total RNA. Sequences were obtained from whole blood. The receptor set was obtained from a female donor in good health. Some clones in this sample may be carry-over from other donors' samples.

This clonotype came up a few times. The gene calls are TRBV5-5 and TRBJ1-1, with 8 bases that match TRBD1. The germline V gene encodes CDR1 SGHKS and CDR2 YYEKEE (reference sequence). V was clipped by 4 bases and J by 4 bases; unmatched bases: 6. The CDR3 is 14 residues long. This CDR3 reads CASSQDRESTEAFF. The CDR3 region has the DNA TGTGCCAGCAGCCAGGACAGGGAGAGCACTGAAGCTTTCTTT.

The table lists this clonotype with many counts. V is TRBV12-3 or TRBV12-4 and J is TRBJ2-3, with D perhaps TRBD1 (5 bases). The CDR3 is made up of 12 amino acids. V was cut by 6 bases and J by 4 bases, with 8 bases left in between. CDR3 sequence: CASSKGSDTQYF. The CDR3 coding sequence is TGTGCCAGCAGCAAGGGGTCAGATACGCAGTATTTT.

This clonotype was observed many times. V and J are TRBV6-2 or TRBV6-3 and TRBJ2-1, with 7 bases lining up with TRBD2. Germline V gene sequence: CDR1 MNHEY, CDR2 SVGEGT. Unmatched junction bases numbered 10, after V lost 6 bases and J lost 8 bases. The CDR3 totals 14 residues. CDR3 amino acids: CASRLYRLADEQFF. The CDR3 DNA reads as TGTGCCAGCAGACTCTATCGACTAGCCGATGAGCAGTTCTTC.

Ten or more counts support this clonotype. CDR3 nucleotide sequence: TGTGCCATCAGTGGGACAGGGGCTAACTATGGCTACACCTTC. Encoded protein: CAISGTGANYGYTF. This rearrangement joins TRBV10-3 to TRBJ1-2; 9 bases line up with TRBD1. The germline V gene encodes CDR1 ENHRY and CDR2 SYGVKD. Losses at the gene ends were 4 bases for V and 0 bases for J; bases not matched to a gene: 0. CDR3 size: 14 residues.

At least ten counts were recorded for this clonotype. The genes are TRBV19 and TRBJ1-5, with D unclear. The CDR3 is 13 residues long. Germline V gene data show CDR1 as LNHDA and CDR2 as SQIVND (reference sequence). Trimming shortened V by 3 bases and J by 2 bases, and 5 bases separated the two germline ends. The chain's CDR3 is CASSIEGNQPQHF. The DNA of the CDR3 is TGTGCCAGTAGTATCGAGGGCAATCAGCCCCAGCATTTT. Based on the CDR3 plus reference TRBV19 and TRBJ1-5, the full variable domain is DGGITQSPKYLFRKEGQNVTLSCEQNLNHDAMYWYRQDPGQGLRLIYYSQIVNDFQKGDIAEGYSVSREKKESFPLTVTSAQKNPTAFYLCASSIEGNQPQHFGDGTRLSIL.

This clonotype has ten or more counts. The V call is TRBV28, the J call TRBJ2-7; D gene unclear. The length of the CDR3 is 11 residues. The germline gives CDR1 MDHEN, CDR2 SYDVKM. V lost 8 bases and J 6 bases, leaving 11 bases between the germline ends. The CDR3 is CASDQRAEQYF. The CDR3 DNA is TGTGCCAGCGACCAACGAGCCGAGCAGTACTTC.

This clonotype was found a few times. CDR3 region: CASSFGQGDEQYF. The CDR3 region has the DNA TGTGCCAGCAGCTTCGGGCAGGGTGACGAGCAGTACTTC. The chain recombines TRBV28 with TRBJ2-7; tentatively, D is TRBD1 (5 bases). With 6 bases removed from V and 5 bases from J, the gap between germline ends came to 14 bases. CDR3 length: 13 amino acids. Germline CDR1 is MDHEN and CDR2 is SYDVKM.

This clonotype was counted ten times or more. The CDR3 DNA reads as TGTGCCAGCAGTTTTTGGGGCAGAGACTATGGCTACACCTTC. Translating it yields CASSFWGRDYGYTF. The chain employs TRBV12-3 or TRBV12-4 and TRBJ1-2; TRBD1 is a possible D gene (5 bases). This CDR3 has 14 residues. V lost 3 bases and J lost 3, with 11 bases in between.

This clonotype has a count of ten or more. The CDR3 region has the DNA TGTGCCAGCAGCCAAGTGGGTCCCGAGCAGTACTTC. Amino acids: CASSQVGPEQYF. This chain connects TRBV3-1 to TRBJ2-7, with no clear D. V was cut by 1 base and J by 6 bases, with 7 bases left in between. Germline-derived CDR1 and CDR2 are LGHDT and YNNKEL (reference sequence). CDR3 size: 12 residues.

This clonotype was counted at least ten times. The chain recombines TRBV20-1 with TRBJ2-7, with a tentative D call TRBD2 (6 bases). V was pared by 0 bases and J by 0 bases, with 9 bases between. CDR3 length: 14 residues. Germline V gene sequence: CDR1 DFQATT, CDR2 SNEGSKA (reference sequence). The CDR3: CSARDQTSSYEQYF. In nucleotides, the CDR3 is TGCAGTGCTAGAGATCAGACTAGCTCCTACGAGCAGTACTTC.

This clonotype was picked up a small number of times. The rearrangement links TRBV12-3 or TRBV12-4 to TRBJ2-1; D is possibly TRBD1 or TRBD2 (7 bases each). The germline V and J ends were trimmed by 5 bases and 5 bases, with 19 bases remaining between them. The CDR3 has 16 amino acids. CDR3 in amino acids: CASSPQTGRAHNEQFF. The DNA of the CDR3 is TGTGCCAGCAGTCCCCAGACAGGGAGGGCACACAATGAGCAGTTCTTC.

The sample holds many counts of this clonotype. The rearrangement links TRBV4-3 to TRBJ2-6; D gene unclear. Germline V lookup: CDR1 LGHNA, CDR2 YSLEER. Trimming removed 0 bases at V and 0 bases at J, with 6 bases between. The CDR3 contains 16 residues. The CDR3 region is CASSQEMGSGANVLTF. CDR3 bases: TGCGCCAGCAGCCAAGAAATGGGCTCTGGGGCCAACGTCCTGACTTTC.

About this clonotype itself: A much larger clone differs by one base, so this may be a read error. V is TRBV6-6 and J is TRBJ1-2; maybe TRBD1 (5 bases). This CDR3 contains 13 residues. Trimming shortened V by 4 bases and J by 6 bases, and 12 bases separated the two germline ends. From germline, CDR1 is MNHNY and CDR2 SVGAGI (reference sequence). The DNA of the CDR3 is TGTGCCAGCAGTTTTGACAGATGTGATGGCTACACCTTC. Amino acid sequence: CASSFDRCDGYTF.

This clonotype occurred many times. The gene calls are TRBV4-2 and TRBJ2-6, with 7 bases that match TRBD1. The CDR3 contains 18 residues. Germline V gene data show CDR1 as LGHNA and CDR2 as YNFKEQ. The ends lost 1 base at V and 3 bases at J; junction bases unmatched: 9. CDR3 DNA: TGTGCCAGCAGCCAAGCCGAACCAGGGGGATTTGGGGCCAACGTCCTGACTTTC. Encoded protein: CASSQAEPGGFGANVLTF.

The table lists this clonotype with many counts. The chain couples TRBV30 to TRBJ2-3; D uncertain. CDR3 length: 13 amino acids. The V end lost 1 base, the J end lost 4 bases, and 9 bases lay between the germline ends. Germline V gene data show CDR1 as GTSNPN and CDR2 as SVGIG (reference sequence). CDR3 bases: TGTGCCTGGAGTGGCCTGGTCGCAGATACGCAGTATTTT. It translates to CAWSGLVADTQYF.

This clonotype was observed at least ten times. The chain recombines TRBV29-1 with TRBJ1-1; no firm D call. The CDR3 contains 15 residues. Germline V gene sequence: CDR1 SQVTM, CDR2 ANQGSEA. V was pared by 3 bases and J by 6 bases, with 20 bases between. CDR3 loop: CSVEELEGEWAEAFF. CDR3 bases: TGCAGCGTTGAGGAGTTAGAGGGAGAGTGGGCTGAAGCTTTCTTT.

This CDR3 is CSARGAAGGYEQYF. CDR3 bases: TGCAGTGCTAGAGGGGCGGCAGGGGGGTACGAGCAGTACTTC. The chain employs TRBV20-1 and TRBJ2-7; tentatively, D is TRBD1 (7 bases). Trimming took off 1 base at V and 4 bases at J, with 14 bases between the two ends. Germline V gene sequence: CDR1 DFQATT, CDR2 SNEGSKA (reference sequence). CDR3 length equals 14 residues.

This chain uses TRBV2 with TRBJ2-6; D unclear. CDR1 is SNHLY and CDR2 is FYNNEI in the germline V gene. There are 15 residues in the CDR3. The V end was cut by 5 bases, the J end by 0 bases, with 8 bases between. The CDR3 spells CASSSESSGANVLTF. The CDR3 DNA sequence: TGTGCCAGCAGTTCGGAGAGCTCTGGGGCCAACGTCCTGACTTTC.

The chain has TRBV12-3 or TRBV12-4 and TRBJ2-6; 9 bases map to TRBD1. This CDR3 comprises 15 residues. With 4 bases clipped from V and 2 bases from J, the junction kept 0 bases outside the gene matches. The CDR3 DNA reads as TGTGCCAGCAGTTGGACAGGGGCTGGGGCCAACGTCCTGACTTTC. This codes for CASSWTGAGANVLTF.

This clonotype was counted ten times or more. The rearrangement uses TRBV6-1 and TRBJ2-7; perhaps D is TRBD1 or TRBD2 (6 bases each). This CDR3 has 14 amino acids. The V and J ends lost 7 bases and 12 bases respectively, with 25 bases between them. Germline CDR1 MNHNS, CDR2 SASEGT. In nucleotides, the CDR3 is TGTGCCAGCAACCCCACTGGAGGGACATCCAGGACGTACTTC. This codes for CASNPTGGTSRTYF.

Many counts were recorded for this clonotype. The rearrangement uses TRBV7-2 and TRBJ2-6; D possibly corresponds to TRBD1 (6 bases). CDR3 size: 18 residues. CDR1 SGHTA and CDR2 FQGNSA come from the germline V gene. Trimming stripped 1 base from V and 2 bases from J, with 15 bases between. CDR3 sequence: CASSLGIQGVTGANVLTF. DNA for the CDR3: TGTGCCAGCAGCTTAGGAATACAGGGTGTAACTGGGGCCAACGTCCTGACTTTC. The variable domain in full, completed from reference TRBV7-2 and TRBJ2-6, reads GAGVSQSPSNKVTEKGKDVELRCDPISGHTALYWYRQSLGQGLEFLIYFQGNSAPDKSGLPSDRFSAERTGGSVSTLTIQRTQQEDSAVYLCASSLGIQGVTGANVLTFGAGSRLTVL.

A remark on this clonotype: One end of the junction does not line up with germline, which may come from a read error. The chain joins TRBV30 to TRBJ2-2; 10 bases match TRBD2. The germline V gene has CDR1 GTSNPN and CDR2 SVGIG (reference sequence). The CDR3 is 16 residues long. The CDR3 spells CAWSVQAGGRTEELFF. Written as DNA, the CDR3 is TGTGCCTGGAGTGTACAAGCGGGAGGGCGGACCGAGGAGCTGTTTTTT. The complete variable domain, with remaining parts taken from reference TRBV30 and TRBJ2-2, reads SQTIHQWPATLVQPVGSPLSLECTVEGTSNPNLYWYRQAAGRGLQLLFYSVGIGQISSEVPQNLSASRPQDRQFILSSKKLLLSDSGFYLCAWSVQAGGRTEELFFGEGSRLTVL.

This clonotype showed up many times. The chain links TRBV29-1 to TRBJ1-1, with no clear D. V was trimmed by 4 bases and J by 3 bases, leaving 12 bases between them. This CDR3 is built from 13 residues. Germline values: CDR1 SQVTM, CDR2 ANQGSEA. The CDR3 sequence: CSVVGQSYTEAFF. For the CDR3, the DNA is TGCAGCGTTGTTGGGCAAAGTTACACTGAAGCTTTCTTT.

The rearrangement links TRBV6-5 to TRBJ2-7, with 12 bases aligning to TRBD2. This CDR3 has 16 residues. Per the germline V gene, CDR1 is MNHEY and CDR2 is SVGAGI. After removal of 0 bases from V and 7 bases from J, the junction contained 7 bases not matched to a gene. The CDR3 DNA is TGTGCCAGCAGTTACTCCTCGGCTAGCGGGAGGGGTGAGCAGTACTTC. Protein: CASSYSSASGRGEQYF.

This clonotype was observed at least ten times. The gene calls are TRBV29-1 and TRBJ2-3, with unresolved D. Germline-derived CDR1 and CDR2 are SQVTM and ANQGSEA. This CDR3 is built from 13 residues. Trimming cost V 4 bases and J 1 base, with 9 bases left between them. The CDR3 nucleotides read TGCAGCGTTGGCCCCCCCGGCACAGATACGCAGTATTTT. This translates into CSVGPPGTDTQYF.

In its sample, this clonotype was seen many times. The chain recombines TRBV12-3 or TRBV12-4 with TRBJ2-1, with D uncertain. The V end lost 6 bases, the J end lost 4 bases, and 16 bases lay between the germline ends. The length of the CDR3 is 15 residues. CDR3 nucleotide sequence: TGTGCCAGCAGCCCCGTTAAGCGAGCTTACAATGAGCAGTTCTTC. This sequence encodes CASSPVKRAYNEQFF.

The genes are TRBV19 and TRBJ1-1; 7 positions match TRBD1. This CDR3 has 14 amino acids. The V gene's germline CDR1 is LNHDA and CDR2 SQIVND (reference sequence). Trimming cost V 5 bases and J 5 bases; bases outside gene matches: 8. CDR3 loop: CASSPRQGLTEAFF. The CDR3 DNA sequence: TGTGCCAGTAGTCCCCGACAGGGACTAACTGAAGCTTTCTTT.

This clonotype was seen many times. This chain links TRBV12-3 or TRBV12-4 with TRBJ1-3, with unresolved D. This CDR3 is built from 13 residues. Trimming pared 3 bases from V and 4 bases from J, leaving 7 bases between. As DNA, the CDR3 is TGTGCCAGCAGTTTGCTTGTAGGAAACACCATATATTTT. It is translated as CASSLLVGNTIYF.

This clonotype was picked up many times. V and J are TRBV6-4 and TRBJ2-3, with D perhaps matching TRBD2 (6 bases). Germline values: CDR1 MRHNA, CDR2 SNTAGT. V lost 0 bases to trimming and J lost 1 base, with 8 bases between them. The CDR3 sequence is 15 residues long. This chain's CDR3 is CASSDSRGGTDTQYF. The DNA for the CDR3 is TGTGCCAGCAGTGACTCGCGGGGAGGCACAGATACGCAGTATTTT.

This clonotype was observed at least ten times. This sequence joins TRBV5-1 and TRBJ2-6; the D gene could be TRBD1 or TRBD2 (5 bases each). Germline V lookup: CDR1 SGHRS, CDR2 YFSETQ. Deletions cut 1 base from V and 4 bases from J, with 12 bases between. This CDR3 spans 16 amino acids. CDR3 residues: CASSLFEGRGANVLTF. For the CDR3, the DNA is TGCGCCAGCAGCTTGTTCGAGGGACGGGGGGCCAACGTCCTGACTTTC.

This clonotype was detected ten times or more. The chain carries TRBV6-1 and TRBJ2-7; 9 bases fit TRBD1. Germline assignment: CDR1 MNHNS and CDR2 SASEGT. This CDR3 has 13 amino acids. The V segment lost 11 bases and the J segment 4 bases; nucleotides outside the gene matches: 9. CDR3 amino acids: CAASQGAGYEQYF. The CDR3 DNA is TGTGCCGCCTCACAGGGGGCGGGTTACGAGCAGTACTTC.

Here the CDR3 DNA reads TGTGCCAGCATAACTAGCGGCCTGGATACGCAGTATTTT. Its protein is CASITSGLDTQYF. The V gene is TRBV12-3 or TRBV12-4, the J gene TRBJ2-3, with TRBD2 matching 8 bases. CDR3 length: 13 amino acids. Trimming at V came to 7 bases and at J to 6 bases, leaving 6 bases not matched to a gene.